Listed below are T cell receptor beta chains from one sample, sequenced in a study of shared clonotypes between healthy human individuals. The repertoire was sequenced with immunoSEQ multiplex PCR; TCRdb's copy has only in-frame clones and lacks some. The table has 2 million to 2.5 million clones, 90% to 95% seen once. Sequencing was performed on naive CD4+ T cells from PBMCs. These receptors came from a man between 18 and 35 years old in good health. Some clones in this sample may be carry-over from other donors' samples. The CDR3 runs from the conserved cysteine through the conserved F or W. Each record gives: D gene, V gene, J gene, CDR3 protein. The D gene is left open where the match is weak.

d_gene: -
v_gene: TRBV30
j_gene: TRBJ2-1
CDR3aa: CAWDSSLYNEQFF

d_gene: TRBD2
v_gene: TRBV5-1
j_gene: TRBJ2-1
CDR3aa: CASSLFRLAPYNEQFF

d_gene: TRBD2
v_gene: TRBV28
j_gene: TRBJ2-7
CDR3aa: CASSPRTSGSGEQYF

d_gene: TRBD1
v_gene: TRBV5-1
j_gene: TRBJ2-5
CDR3aa: CASSSNTGGRETQYF

d_gene: TRBD1
v_gene: TRBV27
j_gene: TRBJ1-2
CDR3aa: CASSSARRWTGAGSNYGYTF

d_gene: TRBD2
v_gene: TRBV4-1
j_gene: TRBJ2-2
CDR3aa: CASSQRTSGNTGELFF

d_gene: TRBD2
v_gene: TRBV7-9
j_gene: TRBJ2-1
CDR3aa: CASSGTGTRRGYNEQFF

d_gene: TRBD1
v_gene: TRBV18
j_gene: TRBJ1-1
CDR3aa: CASSLQGQNTEAFF

d_gene: -
v_gene: TRBV27
j_gene: TRBJ2-7
CDR3aa: CASSFRRSSDYEQYF

d_gene: -
v_gene: TRBV19
j_gene: TRBJ2-1
CDR3aa: CASSIRGSYNEQFF

d_gene: -
v_gene: TRBV7-2
j_gene: TRBJ2-7
CDR3aa: CASSPAGWDPNVQYF

d_gene: -
v_gene: TRBV7-3
j_gene: TRBJ1-1
CDR3aa: CASSLITGSEAFF

d_gene: -
v_gene: TRBV7-3
j_gene: TRBJ2-1
CDR3aa: CASSFAGVPYNEQFF

d_gene: TRBD1
v_gene: TRBV20-1
j_gene: TRBJ1-1
CDR3aa: CSAKGQIEAFF

d_gene: -
v_gene: TRBV6-5
j_gene: TRBJ2-5
CDR3aa: CATGTYDETQYF

d_gene: -
v_gene: TRBV27
j_gene: TRBJ2-2
CDR3aa: CASSLMSANTGELFF

d_gene: -
v_gene: TRBV5-1
j_gene: TRBJ2-1
CDR3aa: CASSLFGGSSYNEQFF

d_gene: -
v_gene: TRBV5-1
j_gene: TRBJ1-1
CDR3aa: CASSPGYYPGAEAFF

d_gene: -
v_gene: TRBV19
j_gene: TRBJ1-4
CDR3aa: CASSISRVGEKLFF

d_gene: -
v_gene: TRBV5-1
j_gene: TRBJ1-2
CDR3aa: CASSFQGEGYTF

d_gene: TRBD1
v_gene: TRBV7-8
j_gene: TRBJ1-2
CDR3aa: CASSLRDSPNYGYTF

d_gene: -
v_gene: TRBV29-1
j_gene: TRBJ2-2
CDR3aa: CSVDFEGRVGELFF

d_gene: -
v_gene: TRBV7-6
j_gene: TRBJ2-1
CDR3aa: CASSLGESYNEQFF

d_gene: -
v_gene: TRBV7-9
j_gene: TRBJ1-1
CDR3aa: CASSPRERNTEAFF

d_gene: -
v_gene: TRBV23-1
j_gene: TRBJ2-7
CDR3aa: CASSQDRTDESYEQYF

d_gene: TRBD2
v_gene: TRBV28
j_gene: TRBJ2-1
CDR3aa: CASRSGGNQFF

d_gene: TRBD1
v_gene: TRBV28
j_gene: TRBJ2-7
CDR3aa: CASSSPGQGSYEQYF

d_gene: -
v_gene: TRBV9
j_gene: TRBJ2-2
CDR3aa: CASSVDGGSGTGELFF

d_gene: TRBD2
v_gene: TRBV7-3
j_gene: TRBJ2-3
CDR3aa: CASSSSTSPLGSTDTQYF

d_gene: -
v_gene: TRBV7-8
j_gene: TRBJ2-7
CDR3aa: CASSLGEPRVWYYEQYF

d_gene: TRBD2
v_gene: TRBV30
j_gene: TRBJ2-2
CDR3aa: CAWRPTLAGTGELFF

d_gene: -
v_gene: TRBV7-6
j_gene: TRBJ1-5
CDR3aa: CASSLGADQPQHF

d_gene: TRBD1
v_gene: TRBV4-2
j_gene: TRBJ2-1
CDR3aa: CASSLKTTGGYNEQFF

d_gene: -
v_gene: TRBV6-5
j_gene: TRBJ1-2
CDR3aa: CASSYSGTQGGYTF

d_gene: -
v_gene: TRBV28
j_gene: TRBJ1-4
CDR3aa: CASSSSDPYEKLFF

d_gene: TRBD2
v_gene: TRBV28
j_gene: TRBJ2-3
CDR3aa: CASSFGLAAFRGGTQYF

d_gene: -
v_gene: TRBV19
j_gene: TRBJ2-2
CDR3aa: CAPRGGERGTGELFF

d_gene: TRBD1
v_gene: TRBV27
j_gene: TRBJ2-7
CDR3aa: CASSWDRRGSYEQYF

d_gene: TRBD1
v_gene: TRBV5-1
j_gene: TRBJ2-1
CDR3aa: CASSPGTGVADYNEQFF

d_gene: -
v_gene: TRBV5-1
j_gene: TRBJ2-7
CDR3aa: CASSSLGEQYF

d_gene: -
v_gene: TRBV6-5
j_gene: TRBJ2-1
CDR3aa: CASSARQSIEQFF

d_gene: TRBD1
v_gene: TRBV23-1
j_gene: TRBJ1-5
CDR3aa: CASSHGQGGSPQHF

d_gene: TRBD1
v_gene: TRBV10-1
j_gene: TRBJ2-1
CDR3aa: CAIRKGALESSYNEQFF

d_gene: -
v_gene: TRBV29-1
j_gene: TRBJ1-1
CDR3aa: CSVAQGTEAFF

d_gene: -
v_gene: TRBV9
j_gene: TRBJ1-1
CDR3aa: CASSAKGSNTEAFF

d_gene: -
v_gene: TRBV20-1
j_gene: TRBJ2-5
CDR3aa: CSAKGETQYF

d_gene: -
v_gene: TRBV5-4
j_gene: TRBJ2-5
CDR3aa: CASSFYGVETQYF

d_gene: -
v_gene: TRBV6-5
j_gene: TRBJ1-3
CDR3aa: CASSYSQGSGNTIYF

d_gene: -
v_gene: TRBV19
j_gene: TRBJ2-3
CDR3aa: CASKGVRDLFTDTQYF

d_gene: -
v_gene: TRBV5-5
j_gene: TRBJ1-1
CDR3aa: CASSRGPGIDTEAFF

d_gene: -
v_gene: TRBV7-2
j_gene: TRBJ1-3
CDR3aa: CASSLAGISSGNTIYF

d_gene: -
v_gene: TRBV10-2
j_gene: TRBJ2-4
CDR3aa: CASQSGDIQYF

d_gene: TRBD1
v_gene: TRBV5-1
j_gene: TRBJ2-3
CDR3aa: CASSLSVVGTGGSSDTQYF

d_gene: -
v_gene: TRBV28
j_gene: TRBJ1-3
CDR3aa: CASSTHFSGNTIYF

d_gene: TRBD2
v_gene: TRBV28
j_gene: TRBJ2-5
CDR3aa: CASRPSWTSGSVGETQYF

d_gene: -
v_gene: TRBV7-2
j_gene: TRBJ2-1
CDR3aa: CASSHDYNEQFF

d_gene: TRBD1
v_gene: TRBV5-1
j_gene: TRBJ1-4
CDR3aa: CASSFDRGWDEKLFF